Listed below are T cell receptor beta chains from one sample, sequenced in a study of human T cells and chemical hapten exposure. TCRdb reprocessed the RACE reads via MiXCR and lists one record per CDR3 protein. Found here are approximately 73,000 distinct CDR3 sequences, about a tenth of them singletons; the top ten hold about 1.4%. The source material was whole blood, sampled in connection with sensitization to the hapten diphenylcyclopropenone (DPC). The receptors were sampled from a woman aged 50 to 65 with alopecia areata. Some clones in this sample may be carry-over from other donors' samples. CDR3s include the opening cysteine and the closing phenylalanine or tryptophan. The order of the fields is V gene, D gene, clone size, J gene, CDR3 DNA, CDR3 protein. A D gene is named only where the DNA matches it firmly. For some rows the clone size is stated as once, few or many, or as a class when expanded; others skip it.

v_call: TRBV7-2; d_call: -; clone_size: few; j_call: TRBJ2-2; cdr3_nt: TGTGCCAGCAGCCGCCTACAGGGCACCGGGGAGCTGTTTTTT; cdr3_aa: CASSRLQGTGELFF
v_call: TRBV6-4; d_call: TRBD2; clone_size: few; j_call: TRBJ2-3; cdr3_nt: TGTGCCAGCAGTGAAGGGACTAGCGGCACAGATACGCAGTATTTT; cdr3_aa: CASSEGTSGTDTQYF
v_call: TRBV6-5; d_call: -; clone_size: many; j_call: TRBJ1-2; cdr3_nt: TGTGCCAGCAGTAAACAGGGACCCAACTATGGCTACACCTTC; cdr3_aa: CASSKQGPNYGYTF
v_call: TRBV20-1; d_call: -; clone_size: many; j_call: TRBJ2-7; cdr3_nt: TGCAGTGCTAGAGTCAGGGCCCCCTACGAGCAGTACTTC; cdr3_aa: CSARVRAPYEQYF
v_call: TRBV20-1; d_call: -; clone_size: many; j_call: TRBJ2-5; cdr3_nt: TGCAGTGCTAGAGAGGCTCGGGCGGTCCAAGAGACCCAGTACTTC; cdr3_aa: CSAREARAVQETQYF
v_call: TRBV12-3/TRBV12-4; d_call: -; clone_size: -; j_call: TRBJ1-4; cdr3_nt: TGTGCCAGCAGTTTTTCCGGGGGCCGAGAAAAACTGTTTTTT; cdr3_aa: CASSFSGGREKLFF
v_call: TRBV6-5; d_call: TRBD1; clone_size: -; j_call: TRBJ1-2; cdr3_nt: TGTGCCAGCAGTGCCCTACAGGGGGCAGGAGGCTACACCTTC; cdr3_aa: CASSALQGAGGYTF
v_call: TRBV20-1; d_call: -; clone_size: -; j_call: TRBJ2-2; cdr3_nt: TGCAGTGCTAGAGACAGGCCTAGAACCGGGGAGCTGTTTTTT; cdr3_aa: CSARDRPRTGELFF
v_call: TRBV20-1; d_call: TRBD2; clone_size: -; j_call: TRBJ2-1; cdr3_nt: TGCAGTGCTAGTCGGCTAGCGGTTTACAATGAGCAGTTCTTC; cdr3_aa: CSASRLAVYNEQFF
v_call: TRBV30; d_call: -; clone_size: few; j_call: TRBJ2-5; cdr3_nt: TGTGCCTGGAGTGTAGCTGCGGCGGGTCAGACCCAGTACTTC; cdr3_aa: CAWSVAAAGQTQYF
v_call: TRBV12-3/TRBV12-4; d_call: -; clone_size: -; j_call: TRBJ1-5; cdr3_nt: TGTGCCAGCAGTTTAGGGGATCAGCCCCAGCATTTT; cdr3_aa: CASSLGDQPQHF
v_call: TRBV6-2/TRBV6-3; d_call: -; clone_size: few; j_call: TRBJ1-1; cdr3_nt: TGTGCCAGCAGTTACTTGAGGTTAGACACTGAAGCTTTCTTT; cdr3_aa: CASSYLRLDTEAFF
v_call: TRBV7-9; d_call: -; clone_size: -; j_call: TRBJ2-5; cdr3_nt: TGTGCCAGCAGCTTCCCCCAGCCGGGGACCCAGTACTTC; cdr3_aa: CASSFPQPGTQYF
v_call: TRBV7-9; d_call: TRBD1; clone_size: few; j_call: TRBJ2-7; cdr3_nt: TGTGCCAGCAGCTTAGTGGCAGGGGGCGGCGAGCAGTACTTC; cdr3_aa: CASSLVAGGGEQYF
v_call: TRBV7-3; d_call: -; clone_size: many; j_call: TRBJ2-5; cdr3_nt: TGTGCCAGCAGCTTTGACCCTTCGGGAGTTGAGACCCAGTACTTC; cdr3_aa: CASSFDPSGVETQYF
v_call: TRBV18; d_call: TRBD1; clone_size: many; j_call: TRBJ2-7; cdr3_nt: TGTGCCAGCTCACCATCGGGACAGGGACGAGAGCAGTACTTC; cdr3_aa: CASSPSGQGREQYF
v_call: TRBV13; d_call: -; clone_size: -; j_call: TRBJ1-5; cdr3_nt: TGTGCCAGCAGCTTAGGAGGGATGGGTCAGCCCCAGCATTTT; cdr3_aa: CASSLGGMGQPQHF
v_call: TRBV4-3; d_call: -; clone_size: -; j_call: TRBJ2-7; cdr3_nt: TGCGCCAGCAGCCAAGATAGAGGCGTGGGGCAGTACTTC; cdr3_aa: CASSQDRGVGQYF
v_call: TRBV24-1; d_call: -; clone_size: -; j_call: TRBJ2-3; cdr3_nt: TGTGCCACCAGTGATGCGCCGGTAGATACGCAGTATTTT; cdr3_aa: CATSDAPVDTQYF
v_call: TRBV12-3/TRBV12-4; d_call: -; clone_size: -; j_call: TRBJ2-1; cdr3_nt: TGTGCCAGCAGTCATATAAGCTCCTACAATGAGCAGTTCTTC; cdr3_aa: CASSHISSYNEQFF
v_call: TRBV5-4; d_call: TRBD2; clone_size: -; j_call: TRBJ2-3; cdr3_nt: TGTGCCGGAAAGCGGGAGGCCTACACAGATACGCAGTATTTT; cdr3_aa: CAGKREAYTDTQYF
v_call: TRBV29-1; d_call: TRBD1; clone_size: -; j_call: TRBJ2-7; cdr3_nt: TGCAGCGTTCAGGGGGCCCTGGATGGACAGTACTTC; cdr3_aa: CSVQGALDGQYF
v_call: TRBV29-1; d_call: TRBD2; clone_size: many; j_call: TRBJ2-7; cdr3_nt: TGCAGCGTTGAAGACGGGGGACTAGCGGATTTGACCTACGAGCAGTACTTC; cdr3_aa: CSVEDGGLADLTYEQYF
v_call: TRBV4-2; d_call: TRBD2; clone_size: -; j_call: TRBJ2-3; cdr3_nt: TGTGCCAGCAGCCAAGAGGGGGGCGCGGGAGGAAGCACAGATACGCAGTATTTT; cdr3_aa: CASSQEGGAGGSTDTQYF